This paragraph covers one T cell receptor (beta chain) sequence. The data were obtained in a study of blood T cell repertoires in COVID-19. Study details: The United States, Italy and Spain supplied acute and convalescent COVID-19 samples. In each case, the material was cDNA or gDNA derived from T cells, B-cell-depleted T cells, or PBMCs.

In the authors' workflow: Estimation of nucleated cell counts was performed using reference gene primer amplification. TCRdb's table, derived via immunoSEQ multiplex PCR, lists solely in-frame clones and lacks some. From that table come the V and J calls and clone size; the DNA was used to work out D and trimming. The sample gives about 150,000 clones, 78% of which show up once; approximately 1.8% is in the top ten. Germline V gene sequence: CDR1 KGHSH, CDR2 LQKENI. V shed 3 bases and J 5 bases; nucleotides not matched to a gene: 7. The CDR3 totals 16 residues. The source material was peripheral blood. This clonotype was obtained from an older man with acute or convalescent COVID-19. The V gene is TRBV18, the J gene TRBJ2-5, with TRBD2 identical over 12 bases. The CDR3 spells CASSPNPTSGGETQYF. In nucleotides, the CDR3 is TGTGCCAGCTCACCCAACCCGACTAGCGGGGGTGAGACCCAGTACTTC.